Here is one TCR beta chain with its context. Its cognate antigen is unknown. This sample was taken from a study of graft-versus-host responses after intestinal transplantation. The repertoire was sequenced with immunoSEQ multiplex PCR; TCRdb's copy has only in-frame clones and lacks some. The sample has some 120,000 clones, approximately 92% seen once. CDR1 and CDR2 (germline): DFQATT, SNEGSKA (reference sequence). This CDR3 is built from 11 residues. Trimming took 0 bases from V and 5 from J, leaving 4 bases between them. The chain has TRBV20-1 and TRBJ2-5; D is unclear. The sequence was collected from a human donor who was the organ donor for an intestinal transplant. This specimen consisted of unstimulated CD4+ T cells sorted from spleen or lymph node cells, obtained before transplant. CDR3 sequence: CSAREWETQYF. CDR3 coding DNA: TGCAGTGCTAGAGAGTGGGAGACCCAGTACTTC.